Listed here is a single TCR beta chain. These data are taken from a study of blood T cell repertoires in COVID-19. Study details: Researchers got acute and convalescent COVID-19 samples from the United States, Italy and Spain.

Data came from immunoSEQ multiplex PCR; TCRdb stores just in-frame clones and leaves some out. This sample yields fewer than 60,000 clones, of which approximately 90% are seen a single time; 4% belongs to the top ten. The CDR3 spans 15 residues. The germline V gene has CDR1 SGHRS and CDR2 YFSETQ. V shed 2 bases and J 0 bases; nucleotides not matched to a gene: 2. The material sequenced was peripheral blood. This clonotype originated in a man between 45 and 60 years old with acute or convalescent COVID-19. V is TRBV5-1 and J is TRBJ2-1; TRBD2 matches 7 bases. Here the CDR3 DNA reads TGCGCCAGCAGCTTACCGGGAGGCTCCTACAATGAGCAGTTCTTC. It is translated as CASSLPGGSYNEQFF.